The 22 T cell receptor beta chains reported below all come from one sample, sequenced in a study of CD8+CD57+ T cells in acquired aplastic anemia. Both TCR beta VDJ combination and CDR3 sequence profiling were carried out. Genomic DNA was the template for this profiling. MiXCR, run by TCRdb on the reads, gives a single entry per CDR3 protein. The sample shows some 160,000 distinct CDR3 sequences, approximately 51% of them seen only once. Patients chosen for sequencing had CD8+CD57+ cells that had expanded, as shown by flow cytometry. The sample was sorted CD4+, CD8+, or CD8+CD57+ T cells (not recorded which) from PBMCs. The receptor source for this set is a human donor with aplastic anemia.

The rearrangement joins TRBV6-1 to TRBJ1-2; unclear D gene. Germline V gene lookup returns CDR1 MNHNS and CDR2 SASEGT. V was pared by 5 bases and J by 4 bases, with 11 bases between. The CDR3 covers 13 residues. Written as DNA, the CDR3 is TGTGCCAGCAGTCATAGACCTCGCTATGGCTACACCTTC. Translating gives CASSHRPRYGYTF.

This clonotype was observed many times. The chain employs TRBV11-3 and TRBJ2-3; D is uncertain. This CDR3 is built from 11 residues. The germline gives CDR1 SGHNT, CDR2 YENEEA. With 5 bases removed from V and 6 bases from J, the gap between germline ends came to 6 bases. Here the CDR3 reads CASSQGDTQYF. The CDR3 DNA sequence: TGTGCCAGCAGCCAAGGGGATACGCAGTATTTT.

This clonotype was recorded a few times. The chain uses TRBV15 and TRBJ1-3, with D possibly matching TRBD1 (5 bases). Trimming removed 0 bases from V and 4 bases from J, with 10 bases in between. The CDR3 contains 15 residues. Germline V CDR1 and CDR2: LNHNV, YYDKDF (reference sequence). For the CDR3, the DNA is TGTGCCACCAGCAGAGATGGGCAGGGCGGAAACACCATATATTTT. Encoded protein: CATSRDGQGGNTIYF.

This clonotype was seen at least ten times. The chain joins TRBV24-1 to TRBJ2-3, with 8 positions matching TRBD1. The V gene's germline CDR1 is KGHDR and CDR2 SFDVKD. The trim removed 5 bases at V and 4 bases at J, leaving 7 bases unmatched. CDR3 length: 15 amino acids. CDR3 region: CATSALGQGPDTQYF. CDR3 bases: TGTGCCACCAGTGCTCTTGGACAGGGTCCAGATACGCAGTATTTT.

In this sample, this clonotype turned up many times. The V gene is TRBV7-2, the J gene TRBJ1-2, with 11 positions matching TRBD1. CDR3 length: 15 amino acids. Trimming cost V 4 bases and J 7 bases; bases outside gene matches: 8. Germline V lookup: CDR1 SGHTA, CDR2 FQGNSA. CDR3 sequence reads: CASSSIGQGAVGYTF. CDR3 in DNA: TGTGCCAGCAGCTCAATAGGACAGGGGGCAGTTGGCTACACCTTC.

The chain recombines TRBV7-2 with TRBJ1-2; TRBD1 is a possible D gene (5 bases). V was trimmed by 5 bases and J by 7 bases, leaving 17 bases between them. Germline V gives CDR1 SGHTA, CDR2 FQGNSA. The CDR3 runs to 14 residues. The CDR3 sequence: CASSIYQGGIGYTF. The CDR3 bases are TGTGCCAGCAGCATCTACCAGGGTGGCATTGGCTACACCTTC.

This clonotype has a single count. The chain couples TRBV5-4 to TRBJ2-3, with a weak D call TRBD2 (6 bases). CDR3 length equals 15 residues. Germline V CDR1 and CDR2: SGHNT, YYREEE (reference sequence). Trimming pared 0 bases from V and 2 bases from J, leaving 10 bases between. In nucleotides, the CDR3 is TGTGCCAGCAGCTTGGCGGGGGACCCCACAGATACGCAGTATTTT. As protein: CASSLAGDPTDTQYF.

The V call is TRBV3-1, the J call TRBJ1-1, with D maybe TRBD1 (6 bases). V was cut by 4 bases and J by 3 bases, with 12 bases left in between. Per germline, CDR1 LGHDT and CDR2 YNNKEL (reference sequence). CDR3 size: 14 residues. This CDR3 is CASSRPGADTEAFF. CDR3 DNA: TGTGCCAGCAGCCGACCAGGGGCCGACACTGAAGCTTTCTTT.

V is TRBV9 and J is TRBJ1-2; 11 bases align to TRBD1. The CDR3 extends over 17 amino acids. CDR1 and CDR2 (germline): SGDLS, YYNGEE. Trimming took 0 bases from V and 5 from J; bases not matched to a gene: 9. The DNA of the CDR3 is TGTGCCAGCAGCGTAGATCTGAGGGGACAGGGGGTTTATGGCTACACCTTC. Translation: CASSVDLRGQGVYGYTF.

This clonotype was detected ten times or more. The chain has TRBV12-3 or TRBV12-4 and TRBJ1-1; D is undetermined. The CDR3 has 16 residues. V was cut by 6 bases and J by 1 base, with 18 bases left in between. CDR3: CASSPLARGPNTEAFF. CDR3 DNA sequence: TGTGCCAGCAGCCCTTTGGCCCGTGGGCCGAACACTGAAGCTTTCTTT.

The chain combines TRBV19 with TRBJ2-3; possible D gene TRBD1, 6 bases. V was clipped by 7 bases and J by 5 bases, with 13 bases between them. CDR3 length: 13 residues. The germline V gene has CDR1 LNHDA and CDR2 SQIVND (reference sequence). The CDR3 loop is CASNYRAGDTQYF. As DNA, the CDR3 is TGTGCCAGTAATTACAGGGCCGGAGATACGCAGTATTTT. Complete variable domain (other parts from reference TRBV19 and TRBJ2-3): DGGITQSPKYLFRKEGQNVTLSCEQNLNHDAMYWYRQDPGQGLRLIYYSQIVNDFQKGDIAEGYSVSREKKESFPLTVTSAQKNPTAFYLCASNYRAGDTQYFGPGTRLTVL.

V gene TRBV29-1 combines with J gene TRBJ2-3; 8 bases match TRBD1. This CDR3 has 12 residues. The ends lost 4 bases at V and 3 bases at J; junction bases unmatched: 0. The V gene's germline CDR1 is SQVTM and CDR2 ANQGSEA. Written as DNA, the CDR3 is TGCAGCGTTGGGGACAGGACAGATACGCAGTATTTT. Translation: CSVGDRTDTQYF.

Regarding this clonotype: Germline and junction disagree at one end, which may indicate a read error. This chain connects TRBV24-1 to TRBJ2-3; 8 bases agree with TRBD2. Per germline, CDR1 KGHDR and CDR2 SFDVKD. This CDR3 is 15 amino acids long. CDR3 sequence: CATSAAGGYTDTRYF. The CDR3 bases are TGTGCCACCAGTGCGGCGGGAGGCTACACAGATACGCGGTATTTT.

This clonotype turned up a few times. The CDR3 is CASSGSGGGGNTF. The CDR3 bases are TGTGCCAGCAGCGGGTCAGGGGGAGGTGGAAACACCTTC. The chain uses TRBV7-3 and TRBJ1-2; 7 nucleotides align to TRBD1. V shed 5 bases, J shed 12 bases, and the junction held 12 bases outside the gene matches. The CDR3 loop spans 13 amino acids. The germline V gene has CDR1 SGHTA and CDR2 FQGTGA.

This clonotype was picked up many times. The rearrangement links TRBV6-2 or TRBV6-3 to TRBJ1-2, with D possibly being TRBD1 (5 bases). CDR3 length equals 12 residues. Germline assignment: CDR1 MNHEY and CDR2 SVGEGT. Trimming took 2 bases from V and 8 from J, leaving 9 bases between them. The CDR3 here is CASSYQGRGYTF. The CDR3 nucleotides are TGTGCCAGCAGTTACCAGGGCCGCGGCTACACCTTC.

The sample holds many counts of this clonotype. The chain joins TRBV12-3 or TRBV12-4 to TRBJ1-1; 8 bases align to TRBD1. The CDR3 consists of 13 residues. J lost 4 bases, V lost 5 bases, and 3 bases had no gene match. The DNA for the CDR3 is TGTGCCAGCAGTAAGCAGGGGGCCACTGAAGCTTTCTTT. Protein product: CASSKQGATEAFF.

This clonotype showed up just a few times. A much larger clone lies a single base off, so this may be a read error. This chain uses TRBV7-9 with TRBJ1-4; no clear D. CDR3 size: 12 residues. Trimming shortened V by 6 bases and J by 7 bases, and 9 bases separated the two germline ends. From germline, CDR1 is SEHNR and CDR2 FQNEAQ (reference sequence). CDR3: CASRRTGEKLFF. CDR3 nucleotides: TGTGCCAGCAGGCGGACGGGTGAAAAACTGTTTTTT.

The V call is TRBV7-8, the J call TRBJ1-3; tentatively, D is TRBD1 (5 bases). The CDR3 covers 14 residues. V was shortened by 1 base and J by 9 bases, with 13 bases between the two germline ends. Germline-derived CDR1 and CDR2 are SGHVS and FQNEAQ. DNA for the CDR3: TGTGCCAGCAGCTTAGTGCAGGGTCATCGCACCATATATTTT. It translates to CASSLVQGHRTIYF.

Details on this clonotype: The junction departs from the called germline gene at one end, perhaps through a read error. The rearrangement uses TRBV7-2 and TRBJ2-7; maybe TRBD2 (5 bases). CDR3 length equals 14 residues. Germline V lookup: CDR1 SGHTA, CDR2 FQGNSA. CDR3 coding DNA: TGTGCCGGCAGCTCCGACGGAGGAGCCTACGAGCAGTACTTC. It yields the protein CAGSSDGGAYEQYF.

This clonotype was recorded a few times. The rearrangement links TRBV6-1 to TRBJ2-3, with D possibly being TRBD1 or TRBD2 (5 bases each). Trimming left V 3 bases short and J 0 bases short, with 10 bases between. This CDR3 has 15 residues. CDR1 is MNHNS and CDR2 is SASEGT in the germline V gene. In nucleotides, the CDR3 is TGTGCCAGCAGTGACGGGACGGCCAGCACAGATACGCAGTATTTT. This codes for CASSDGTASTDTQYF.

The J gene is TRBJ2-5, the V gene TRBV15; no firm D call. Germline CDR1 and CDR2: LNHNV and YYDKDF (reference sequence). V was pared by 0 bases and J by 5 bases, with 10 bases between. The CDR3 length is 14 residues. CDR3 residues: CATSRDRVGETQYF. CDR3 nucleotide sequence: TGTGCCACCAGCAGAGATAGGGTAGGGGAGACCCAGTACTTC.

This clonotype turned up a few times. The rearrangement uses TRBV3-1 and TRBJ2-3; TRBD2 agrees at 12 bases. This CDR3 region has 16 residues. Trimming cost V 4 bases and J 2 bases; bases outside gene matches: 4. The germline gives CDR1 LGHDT, CDR2 YNNKEL (reference sequence). The CDR3 region is CASSPLAGGPTDTQYF. The CDR3 DNA is TGTGCCAGCAGCCCTCTAGCGGGAGGGCCCACAGATACGCAGTATTTT.